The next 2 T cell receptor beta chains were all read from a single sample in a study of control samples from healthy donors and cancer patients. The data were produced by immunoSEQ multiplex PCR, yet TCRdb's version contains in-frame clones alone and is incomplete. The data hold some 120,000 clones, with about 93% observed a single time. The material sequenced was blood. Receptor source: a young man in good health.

CDR3 residues: CASSYSPLRNYEQYF. CDR3 sequence (DNA): TGTGCCAGCAGTTACTCACCGTTGAGGAACTACGAGCAGTACTTC. This chain uses TRBV6-5 with TRBJ2-7, with D uncertain. Germline CDR1 reads MNHEY; CDR2 reads SVGAGI. With 0 bases removed from V and 3 bases from J, the gap between germline ends came to 12 bases. The length of the CDR3 is 15 residues.

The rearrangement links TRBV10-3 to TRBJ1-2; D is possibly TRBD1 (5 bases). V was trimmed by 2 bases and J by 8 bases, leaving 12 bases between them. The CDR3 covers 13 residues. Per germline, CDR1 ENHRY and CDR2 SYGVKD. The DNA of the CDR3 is TGTGCCATCAGTGAGGGGGACCGGGGGGGCTACACCTTC. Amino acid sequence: CAISEGDRGGYTF.